Below, 28 T cell receptor beta chains from the same sample are listed, as sequenced in a study of blood T cell repertoires in COVID-19. The repertoire was sequenced with immunoSEQ multiplex PCR; TCRdb's copy has only in-frame clones and lacks some. The sample carries about 170,000 clones, over 75% recorded once. Sequencing input: peripheral blood. Receptors originate from a man in his sixties who had recovered from COVID-19.

V is TRBV7-9 and J is TRBJ2-7, with 9 bases aligning to TRBD1. The CDR3 consists of 13 residues. In germline, CDR1 is SEHNR, CDR2 FQNEAQ (reference sequence). V was clipped by 3 bases and J by 4 bases; unmatched bases: 1. CDR3 residues: CASSFGTGYEQYF. In DNA form, the CDR3 reads TGTGCCAGCAGCTTCGGGACAGGGTACGAGCAGTACTTC.

CDR3 nucleotides: TGTGCCAGCACCCCGTCCGGTCCGCCCGAGGGCAATGAGCAGTTCTTC. It is translated as CASTPSGPPEGNEQFF. This chain links TRBV7-8 with TRBJ2-1; the D gene is possibly TRBD2 (5 bases). CDR1 and CDR2 (germline): SGHVS, FQNEAQ. Between the trimmed V and J ends, which lost 7 bases and 6 bases, there was a span of 22 bases. CDR3 length: 16 residues. Supplemented by reference TRBV7-8 and TRBJ2-1, the full variable domain reads GAGVSQSPRYKVAKRGQDVALRCDPISGHVSLFWYQQALGQGPEFLTYFQNEAQLDKSGLPSDRFFAERPEGSVSTLKIQRTQQEDSAVYLCASTPSGPPEGNEQFFGPGTRLTVL.

This clone showed up just a few times. The chain links TRBV2 to TRBJ2-5; 8 bases agree with TRBD1. Germline loops: CDR1 SNHLY, CDR2 FYNNEI. The V and J ends lost 10 bases and 5 bases, in that order; junction bases with no gene match: 18. CDR3 length equals 16 residues. This chain's CDR3 is CATGRTGTVMGETQYF. DNA of the CDR3: TGTGCCACCGGACGGACAGGGACTGTTATGGGGGAGACCCAGTACTTC.

The rearrangement links TRBV5-1 to TRBJ2-7, with D perhaps TRBD1 (6 bases). The ends were cut back, 2 bases at V and 1 base at J, with 16 bases in the middle. Germline CDR1 SGHRS, CDR2 YFSETQ. This CDR3 has 16 amino acids. This CDR3 reads CASSFAPGDLSYEQYF. CDR3 bases: TGCGCCAGCAGCTTTGCCCCAGGGGACCTTTCCTACGAGCAGTACTTC.

The chain employs TRBV30 and TRBJ1-6; the match to TRBD1 covers 7 bases. This CDR3 is built from 14 residues. J gave up 7 bases and V 2 bases, and 5 bases lay outside the gene matches. CDR1 is GTSNPN, CDR2 SVGIG, per germline (reference sequence). The CDR3, as DNA: TGTGCCTGGAGTAGGGGACAGTTGAATTCACCCCTCCACTTT. Protein: CAWSRGQLNSPLHF.

V gene TRBV10-3 combines with J gene TRBJ2-7; D may be TRBD1 (6 bases). Germline V gene lookup returns CDR1 ENHRY and CDR2 SYGVKD. Trimming took off 11 bases at V and 3 bases at J, with 11 bases between the two ends. The CDR3 is 11 residues long. The CDR3 region is CAAGTNYEQYF. CDR3 nucleotides: TGTGCCGCCGGGACAAACTACGAGCAGTACTTC.

The gene calls are TRBV3-1 (or the pseudogene TRBV3-2) and TRBJ2-3; 13 bases agree with TRBD2. Germline V gene lookup returns CDR1 LGHDT and CDR2 YNNKEL (reference sequence). The CDR3 covers 18 residues. J was trimmed by 0 bases and V by 1 base; bases with no gene match: 4. The CDR3 loop reads CASSQGLAGGPSTDTQYF. DNA of the CDR3: TGTGCCAGCAGCCAAGGACTAGCGGGGGGACCGAGCACAGATACGCAGTATTTT.

This CDR3 reads CASSVTRGQGLNTEAFF. Written as DNA, the CDR3 is TGTGCCAGCAGCGTTACCAGGGGGCAGGGGCTGAACACTGAAGCTTTCTTT. The chain combines TRBV4-2 with TRBJ1-1, with 8 nucleotides matching TRBD1. J lost 0 bases, V lost 5 bases, and 11 bases had no gene match. The V gene's germline CDR1 is LGHNA and CDR2 YNFKEQ. The CDR3 consists of 17 residues.

The chain combines TRBV6-5 with TRBJ2-1; 12 bases line up with TRBD2. The CDR3 totals 15 residues. Germline trimming cut 6 bases from V and 10 bases from J; bases unmatched to any gene: 10. In germline, CDR1 is MNHEY, CDR2 SVGAGI. For the CDR3, the DNA is TGTGCCAGCAGGTTTCGACTAGCGGGGGCCTGGGAGCAGTTCTTC. Translation: CASRFRLAGAWEQFF.

The V and J genes are TRBV11-2 and TRBJ2-3; D is uncertain. Germline V lookup: CDR1 SGHAT, CDR2 FQNNGV. V shed 2 bases and J shed 1 base, with 10 bases lying between them. This CDR3 contains 15 residues. CDR3 loop: CASSLYLAGTDTQYF. CDR3 DNA sequence: TGTGCCAGCAGCTTATATTTGGCGGGCACAGATACGCAGTATTTT.

V and J are TRBV30 and TRBJ2-3, with 15 bases lining up with TRBD2. Looked up from germline, CDR1 is GTSNPN and CDR2 is SVGIG (reference sequence). The V and J ends lost 1 base and 5 bases, in that order; junction bases with no gene match: 7. The CDR3 is made up of 17 amino acids. The CDR3 sequence: CAWSAGLAGGRGDTQYF. Here the CDR3 DNA reads TGTGCCTGGAGTGCTGGACTAGCGGGGGGGCGTGGAGATACGCAGTATTTT. The full variable domain, its missing parts supplied by reference TRBV30 and TRBJ2-3, is SQTIHQWPATLVQPVGSPLSLECTVEGTSNPNLYWYRQAAGRGLQLLFYSVGIGQISSEVPQNLSASRPQDRQFILSSKKLLLSDSGFYLCAWSAGLAGGRGDTQYFGPGTRLTVL.

V usage is TRBV4-3 and J usage is TRBJ1-1; TRBD1 is a possible D gene (6 bases). CDR1 is LGHNA, CDR2 YSLEER, per germline. The CDR3 is 14 amino acids. Trimming shortened V by 7 bases and J by 7 bases, and 19 bases separated the two germline ends. CDR3 DNA: TGCGCCAGCACAATAGCGGGGGGCGCGGTTGAAGCTTTCTTT. Translated: CASTIAGGAVEAFF.

The chain joins TRBV7-2 to TRBJ2-5; 7 nucleotides match TRBD1. With 1 base clipped from V and 4 bases from J, the junction kept 6 bases outside the gene matches. CDR1 SGHTA and CDR2 FQGNSA come from the germline V gene. CDR3 size: 15 residues. CDR3 region: CASSLEGAATETQYF. The CDR3 nucleotides read TGTGCCAGCAGCTTAGAGGGGGCGGCCACAGAGACCCAGTACTTC.

J is TRBJ2-7 and V is TRBV20-1; D is perhaps TRBD1 (5 bases). CDR1 is DFQATT and CDR2 is SNEGSKA in the germline V gene (reference sequence). This CDR3 has 11 amino acids. V was trimmed by 5 bases and J by 5 bases, leaving 10 bases between them. CDR3 DNA sequence: TGCAGTGCTGGGGCTTGGGACGAGCAGTACTTC. Translating gives CSAGAWDEQYF.

The V gene is TRBV5-5, the J gene TRBJ1-5; TRBD1 agrees at 7 bases. CDR3 length equals 16 residues. With V trimmed by 4 bases and J by 1 base, 8 bases remained unmatched. Germline V gene data show CDR1 as SGHKS and CDR2 as YYEKEE (reference sequence). CDR3 bases: TGTGCCAGCAGCCCGACAGGGAGGAGGAGCAATCAGCCCCAGCATTTT. It encodes CASSPTGRRSNQPQHF.

The genes are TRBV6-5 and TRBJ1-2, with D possibly TRBD1 on 5 matching bases. Germline assignment: CDR1 MNHEY and CDR2 SVGAGI. CDR3 size: 14 residues. V lost 7 bases and J 7 bases, leaving 19 bases between the germline ends. Here the CDR3 reads CASINGQGRGGYTF. The CDR3 region has the DNA TGTGCCAGCATTAATGGGCAGGGAAGGGGTGGCTACACCTTC.

CDR3 in DNA: TGTGCCAGCAGCGTCGGGGGGGACTCACCCCTCCACTTT. The encoded protein is CASSVGGDSPLHF. The V call is TRBV9, the J call TRBJ1-6, with D possibly matching TRBD1 (5 bases). Germline V CDR1 and CDR2: SGDLS, YYNGEE. The CDR3 loop spans 13 amino acids. Trimming pared 2 bases from V and 10 bases from J, leaving 10 bases between.

This chain connects TRBV5-1 to TRBJ1-2, with TRBD1 matching over 9 bases. This CDR3 is built from 15 residues. V shed 5 bases, J shed 6 bases, and the junction held 11 bases outside the gene matches. Germline lookup yields CDR1 SGHRS and CDR2 YFSETQ. In nucleotides, the CDR3 is TGCGCCAGCAGGCGGAACCTTGACAGGGGGGATGGCTACACCTTC. Protein product: CASRRNLDRGDGYTF. The whole variable domain, remainder taken from reference TRBV5-1 and TRBJ1-2, is KAGVTQTPRYLIKTRGQQVTLSCSPISGHRSVSWYQQTPGQGLQFLFEYFSETQRNKGNFPGRFSGRQFSNSRSEMNVSTLELGDSALYLCASRRNLDRGDGYTFGSGTRLTVV.

This rearrangement joins TRBV5-4 to TRBJ2-2; tentative D call: TRBD1 (5 bases). This CDR3 is 15 amino acids long. With 0 bases removed from V and 6 bases from J, the gap between germline ends came to 12 bases. Per germline, CDR1 SGHNT and CDR2 YYREEE (reference sequence). Here the CDR3 reads CASSLDVRGPGELFF. CDR3 sequence (DNA): TGTGCCAGCAGCTTGGATGTTAGGGGCCCCGGGGAGCTGTTTTTT.

V is TRBV18 and J is TRBJ1-2; possibly TRBD1 for D (6 bases). The CDR3 sequence is 14 residues long. From germline, CDR1 is KGHSH and CDR2 LQKENI. V lost 6 bases and J 2 bases, leaving 13 bases between the germline ends. The CDR3 sequence: CASSRDNRNYGYTF. CDR3 sequence (DNA): TGTGCCAGCTCTAGGGACAACCGGAACTATGGCTACACCTTC. Full variable domain (missing parts from reference TRBV18 and TRBJ1-2): NAGVMQNPRHLVRRRGQEARLRCSPMKGHSHVYWYRQLPEEGLKFMVYLQKENIIDESGMPKERFSAEFPKEGPSILRIQQVVRGDSAAYFCASSRDNRNYGYTFGSGTRLTVV.

This rearrangement joins TRBV19 to TRBJ2-2; 8 nucleotides align to TRBD1. The CDR3 has 15 amino acids. J gave up 4 bases and V 6 bases, and 7 bases lay outside the gene matches. Germline-derived CDR1 and CDR2 are LNHDA and SQIVND (reference sequence). In DNA form, the CDR3 reads TGTGCCAGTAGGGGACAGGTATCGAGCACCGGGGAGCTGTTTTTT. It encodes CASRGQVSSTGELFF.

V is TRBV30 and J is TRBJ1-4, with 7 bases lining up with TRBD1. Germline lookup yields CDR1 GTSNPN and CDR2 SVGIG (reference sequence). The CDR3 length is 15 residues. V trimming: 0 bases; J trimming: 8 bases; junction bases outside the gene matches: 9. The CDR3 region is CAWSVTRQGTEKLFF. The CDR3 DNA is TGTGCCTGGAGTGTAACTCGACAGGGAACAGAAAAACTGTTTTTT.

Only one count was recorded for this clone. The chain recombines TRBV5-6 with TRBJ1-1; D uncertain. V lost 2 bases and J lost 5, with 7 bases in between. The germline gives CDR1 SGHDT, CDR2 YYEEEE. The CDR3 loop spans 12 amino acids. The CDR3 sequence is CASSFGGTEAFF. CDR3 coding DNA: TGTGCCAGCAGCTTCGGAGGTACTGAAGCTTTCTTT.

This rearrangement joins TRBV5-6 to TRBJ2-5; TRBD1 might be the D (5 bases). Germline V gene sequence: CDR1 SGHDT, CDR2 YYEEEE. This CDR3 comprises 15 residues. V lost 7 bases to trimming and J lost 0 bases, with 16 bases between them. CDR3 DNA sequence: TGTGCCAGCGTGTTGATGGGCAGGGACCAAGAGACCCAGTACTTC. The encoded protein is CASVLMGRDQETQYF.

V and J are TRBV10-2 and TRBJ1-5, with a weak D call TRBD1 (6 bases). Per germline, CDR1 WSHSY and CDR2 SAAADI. The V end was cut by 5 bases, the J end by 3 bases, with 11 bases between. The CDR3 contains 14 residues. DNA of the CDR3: TGCGCCAGCAGTCTGGCAGGGGACAATCAGCCCCAGCATTTT. This translates into CASSLAGDNQPQHF.

In this sample, this clone turned up a few times. The rearrangement joins TRBV19 to TRBJ2-2; D is ambiguous. The CDR3 sequence is 15 residues long. V lost 3 bases, J lost 1 base, and 9 bases lay in between. CDR1 LNHDA and CDR2 SQIVND come from the germline V gene (reference sequence). The CDR3 DNA sequence: TGTGCCAGTAGTATTGGTGGCAGGAACACCGGGGAGCTGTTTTTT. Encoded protein: CASSIGGRNTGELFF.

The V call is TRBV19, the J call TRBJ2-5; 9 bases are a match to TRBD1. CDR3 length: 15 amino acids. Per germline, CDR1 LNHDA and CDR2 SQIVND (reference sequence). Losses at the gene ends were 5 bases for V and 5 bases for J; bases not matched to a gene: 9. Written as DNA, the CDR3 is TGTGCCAGTAGTCAAACAGGGGGCGCATGGGAGACCCAGTACTTC. Translating it yields CASSQTGGAWETQYF.

V gene TRBV5-6 combines with J gene TRBJ2-2, with D possibly matching TRBD1 (6 bases). Germline-derived CDR1 and CDR2 are SGHDT and YYEEEE. Between the trimmed V and J ends, which lost 0 bases and 4 bases, there was a span of 13 bases. CDR3 length: 16 residues. The CDR3 coding sequence is TGTGCCAGCAGCTTGGACTGGGGGCGTATCACCGGGGAGCTGTTTTTT. Amino acids: CASSLDWGRITGELFF. Full variable domain (missing parts from reference TRBV5-6 and TRBJ2-2): DAGVTQSPTHLIKTRGQQVTLRCSPKSGHDTVSWYQQALGQGPQFIFQYYEEEERQRGNFPDRFSGHQFPNYSSELNVNALLLGDSALYLCASSLDWGRITGELFFGEGSRLTVL.